These 15 T cell receptor beta chains came from one sample sequenced in a study of Ad26.COV2.S vaccination and SARS-CoV-2 variants. Described treatment: over 15 received Ad26.COV2.S at low or high dose, single or two shots; 5 received placebo; per-sample allocation not given. Samples analyzed were those drawn on day 63 after the first vaccine or placebo injection. This table comes from immunoSEQ multiplex PCR, and its TCRdb copy is limited to in-frame clones, with some not included. Of 350,000 to 550,000 clones listed, roughly 87% are singletons. The sample in question was peripheral blood, obtained in a trial of Ad26.COV2.S vaccine versus placebo. The receptors originated from a person aged 18 to 65 who received the Ad26.COV2.S COVID-19 vaccine or a placebo.

The V gene is TRBV7-9, the J gene TRBJ2-3; no firm D call. The V end lost 7 bases, the J end lost 4 bases, and 9 bases lay between the germline ends. The CDR3 runs to 12 residues. The germline CDR1 and CDR2 sequences are SEHNR and FQNEAQ (reference sequence). This CDR3 reads CASTPAPDTQYF. The CDR3 nucleotides are TGTGCCAGCACCCCAGCTCCAGATACGCAGTATTTT.

This sequence joins TRBV9 and TRBJ1-3; D is ambiguous. Trimming stripped 3 bases from V and 4 bases from J, with 8 bases between. The CDR3 runs to 13 residues. CDR1 is SGDLS, CDR2 YYNGEE, per germline. CDR3 coding DNA: TGTGCCAGCAGCGCATCGGGGGGAAACACCATATATTTT. Translation gives CASSASGGNTIYF.

The CDR3 DNA reads TGTGCCAGCAGTCCTGGTGGGAGGTTGGAGGAAAAACTGTTTTTT. It translates to CASSPGGRLEEKLFF. The chain combines TRBV28 with TRBJ1-4; D not certain. With 5 bases removed from V and 8 bases from J, the gap between germline ends came to 18 bases. Germline CDR1 MDHEN, CDR2 SYDVKM. This CDR3 has 15 amino acids.

This clone has at least ten counts. The chain couples TRBV9 to TRBJ1-1, with D possibly matching TRBD1 (5 bases). Germline CDR1 reads SGDLS; CDR2 reads YYNGEE. The length of the CDR3 is 17 residues. V was clipped by 1 base and J by 4 bases, with 20 bases between them. CDR3 residues: CASSVRAGEGPGTEAFF. CDR3 sequence (DNA): TGTGCCAGCAGCGTACGGGCCGGGGAGGGGCCAGGCACTGAAGCTTTCTTT.

V is TRBV29-1 and J is TRBJ2-4, with D uncertain. The CDR3 is made up of 14 amino acids. The germline V and J ends were trimmed by 6 bases and 0 bases, with 12 bases remaining between them. Germline CDR1 is SQVTM and CDR2 is ANQGSEA. The CDR3 reads CSVPQGLAKNIQYF. DNA for the CDR3: TGCAGCGTGCCTCAAGGTCTAGCCAAAAACATTCAGTACTTC.

The chain recombines TRBV3-1 (or the pseudogene TRBV3-2) with TRBJ1-2; no clear D. Germline V gene sequence: CDR1 LGHDT, CDR2 YNNKEL (reference sequence). The V end lost 1 base, the J end lost 8 bases, and 11 bases lay between the germline ends. This CDR3 region has 13 residues. As DNA, the CDR3 is TGTGCCAGCAGCCAAGCGCTCTTTTTGGGCTACACCTTC. Its translation is CASSQALFLGYTF.

This chain joins TRBV12-3 or TRBV12-4 and TRBJ2-1; D uncertain. This CDR3 spans 13 amino acids. V lost 2 bases and J lost 7, with 9 bases in between. The CDR3 is CASSLIRLNEQFF. In DNA, the CDR3 is TGTGCCAGCAGTTTAATTCGGCTGAATGAGCAGTTCTTC.

This chain uses TRBV24-1 with TRBJ1-5; tentatively, D is TRBD1 (5 bases). With 4 bases removed from V and 9 bases from J, the gap between germline ends came to 15 bases. Germline loops: CDR1 KGHDR, CDR2 SFDVKD. This CDR3 is 14 amino acids long. The CDR3 sequence: CATSDESGERPQHF. The CDR3 DNA is TGTGCCACCAGTGACGAGTCGGGGGAGAGGCCCCAGCATTTT.

V is TRBV19 and J is TRBJ1-5, with a possible D match to TRBD1 (6 bases). Trimming cost V 3 bases and J 1 base, with 7 bases left between them. Germline V CDR1 and CDR2: LNHDA, SQIVND (reference sequence). CDR3 length equals 14 residues. The CDR3 DNA follows: TGTGCCAGTAGTATCGGACAGAGCAATCAGCCCCAGCATTTT. This translates into CASSIGQSNQPQHF.

The chain couples TRBV30 to TRBJ2-5, with D maybe TRBD2 (5 bases). This CDR3 region has 13 residues. Germline V gives CDR1 GTSNPN, CDR2 SVGIG (reference sequence). Deletions cut 4 bases from V and 5 bases from J, with 14 bases between. The CDR3 coding sequence is TGTGCCTGGACCCCCGGCGGGTGGGAGACCCAGTACTTC. This sequence encodes CAWTPGGWETQYF.

The rearrangement uses TRBV9 and TRBJ1-6; D might be TRBD1 (5 bases). The CDR3 spans 14 residues. The ends were cut back, 4 bases at V and 4 bases at J, with 9 bases in the middle. CDR1 SGDLS and CDR2 YYNGEE come from the germline V gene. The CDR3 is CASSPQVYNSPLHF. The CDR3 DNA reads TGTGCCAGCAGCCCACAGGTTTATAATTCACCCCTCCACTTT.

Of note for this clone: This sample also contains other DNA sequences that code for the same CDR3. V gene TRBV7-3 combines with J gene TRBJ1-1; D not resolved. The germline gives CDR1 SGHTA, CDR2 FQGTGA. The length of the CDR3 is 13 residues. V shed 5 bases and J shed 0 bases, with 7 bases lying between them. Here the CDR3 reads CASSPGLNTEAFF. The CDR3 bases are TGTGCCAGCAGCCCCGGTCTGAACACTGAAGCTTTCTTT. Full variable domain (missing parts from reference TRBV7-3 and TRBJ1-1): GAGVSQTPSNKVTEKGKYVELRCDPISGHTALYWYRQSLGQGPEFLIYFQGTGAADDSGLPNDRFFAVRPEGSVSTLKIQRTERGDSAVYLCASSPGLNTEAFFGQGTRLTVV.

This clone has more than one count but fewer than ten. V usage is TRBV7-2 and J usage is TRBJ1-5; D perhaps matches TRBD1 (6 bases). The germline V gene has CDR1 SGHTA and CDR2 FQGNSA. The CDR3 sequence is 15 residues long. With 5 bases removed from V and 10 bases from J, the gap between germline ends came to 21 bases. The DNA of the CDR3 is TGTGCCAGCAGCGAGTGGGGGGCTACTGGGAACCCCCAGCATTTT. Translated: CASSEWGATGNPQHF. The full variable domain, rest sourced from reference TRBV7-2 and TRBJ1-5, is GAGVSQSPSNKVTEKGKDVELRCDPISGHTALYWYRQSLGQGLEFLIYFQGNSAPDKSGLPSDRFSAERTGGSVSTLTIQRTQQEDSAVYLCASSEWGATGNPQHFGDGTRLSIL.

The chain recombines TRBV4-3 with TRBJ1-2; possibly TRBD1 for D (5 bases). The ends were cut back, 3 bases at V and 11 bases at J, with 19 bases in the middle. Per germline, CDR1 LGHNA and CDR2 YSLEER. The CDR3 sequence is 14 residues long. The CDR3, as DNA: TGCGCCAGCAGCCACTCCCGGGACCCCCGAGGGTACACCTTC. This codes for CASSHSRDPRGYTF.

V is TRBV18 and J is TRBJ2-1; 9 bases match TRBD2. V gave up 5 bases and J gave up 5 bases; unmatched junction bases: 4. CDR3 size: 14 residues. Per the germline V gene, CDR1 is KGHSH and CDR2 is LQKENI. The CDR3 here is CASSTTSGHNEQFF. CDR3 nucleotides: TGTGCCAGCTCAACGACTAGCGGCCACAATGAGCAGTTCTTC.